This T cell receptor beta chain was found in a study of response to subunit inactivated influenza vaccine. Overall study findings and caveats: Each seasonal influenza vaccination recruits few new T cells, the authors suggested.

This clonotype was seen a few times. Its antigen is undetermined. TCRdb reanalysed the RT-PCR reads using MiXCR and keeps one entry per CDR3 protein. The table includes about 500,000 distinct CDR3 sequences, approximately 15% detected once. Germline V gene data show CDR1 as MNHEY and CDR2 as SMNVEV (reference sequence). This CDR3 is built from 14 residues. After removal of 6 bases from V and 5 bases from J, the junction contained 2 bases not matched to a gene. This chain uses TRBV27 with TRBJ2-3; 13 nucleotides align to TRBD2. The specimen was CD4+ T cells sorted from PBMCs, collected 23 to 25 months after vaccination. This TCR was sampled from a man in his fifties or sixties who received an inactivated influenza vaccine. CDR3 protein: CASRRLAGGDTQYF. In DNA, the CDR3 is TGTGCCAGCAGACGACTAGCGGGGGGAGATACGCAGTATTTT.